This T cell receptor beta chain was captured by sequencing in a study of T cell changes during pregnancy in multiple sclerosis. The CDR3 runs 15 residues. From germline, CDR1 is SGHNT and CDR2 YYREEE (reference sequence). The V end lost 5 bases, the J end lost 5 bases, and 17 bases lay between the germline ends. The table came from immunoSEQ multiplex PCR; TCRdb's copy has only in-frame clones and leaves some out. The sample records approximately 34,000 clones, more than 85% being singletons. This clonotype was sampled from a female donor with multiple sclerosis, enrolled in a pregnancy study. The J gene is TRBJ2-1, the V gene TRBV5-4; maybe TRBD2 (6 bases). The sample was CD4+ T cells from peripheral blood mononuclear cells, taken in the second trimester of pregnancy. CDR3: CASSMWSGDNNEQFF. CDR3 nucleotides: TGTGCCAGCAGTATGTGGTCGGGAGACAACAATGAGCAGTTCTTC.